This entry is about one TCR beta chain. This specimen comes from a study of blood T cell repertoires in COVID-19. Study context: Both acute and convalescent COVID-19 samples were obtained from the United States, Italy and Spain. Sources were T cells, B-cell-depleted T cells, or PBMCs; the material itself was cDNA or gDNA.

The CDR3 runs 14 residues. From germline, CDR1 is SGHAT and CDR2 FQDESV (reference sequence). V lost 3 bases and J lost 1, with 9 bases in between. Libraries were prepared by immunoSEQ multiplex PCR; TCRdb keeps only in-frame clonotypes and omits some of them. The table lists 130,000 to 150,000 clones, 70% to 90% of them singletons. The TCR was taken from a human donor with acute or convalescent COVID-19. The donor label of this sample is uncertain. The sample comprised peripheral blood. The genes are TRBV11-1 and TRBJ1-1, with unresolved D. Here the CDR3 reads CASSLTLTNTEAFF. For the CDR3, the DNA is TGTGCCAGCAGCTTGACACTGACGAACACTGAAGCTTTCTTT.